The next 27 T cell receptor beta chains were all read from a single sample in a study of T cell responses to AZD1222 COVID-19 vaccine. TCRdb keeps only in-frame clones here, not all; method: immunoSEQ multiplex PCR. The sample has more than 100,000 clones, roughly 85% seen once. The sample was peripheral blood, taken on day 0 of AZD1222 vaccination. These receptors were collected from an adult in good health.

This chain links TRBV4-3 with TRBJ2-1, with 14 bases matching TRBD2. The CDR3 sequence is 16 residues long. Germline assignment: CDR1 LGHNA and CDR2 YSLEER. V lost 2 bases, J lost 9 bases, and 6 bases stayed unmatched. The CDR3 nucleotides read TGCGCCAGCAGCCAACGGACTAGCGGGAGGCCCAGTGAGCAGTTCTTC. This encodes CASSQRTSGRPSEQFF.

The rearrangement joins TRBV14 to TRBJ2-7; D remains unclear. This CDR3 is 14 amino acids long. Germline V lookup: CDR1 SGHDN, CDR2 FVKESK. V was cut by 1 base and J by 6 bases, with 13 bases left in between. The DNA of the CDR3 is TGTGCCAGCAGCCAAGGACCAGGAGCACTCGAGCAGTACTTC. It translates to CASSQGPGALEQYF.

Here the CDR3 reads CASSKVEILPRNNSPLHF. Here the CDR3 DNA reads TGTGCCAGCAGCAAAGTTGAGATTCTCCCACGGAATAATTCACCCCTCCACTTT. The chain couples TRBV21-1 to TRBJ1-6. TRBV21-1 counts as a pseudogene. The CDR3 runs to 18 residues.

V and J are TRBV11-3 and TRBJ2-3; 7 bases match TRBD2. The CDR3 has 18 residues. Germline V lookup: CDR1 SGHNT, CDR2 YENEEA. V lost 1 base, J lost 2 bases, and 12 bases stayed unmatched. CDR3 in amino acids: CASSLGSWSGAHTDTQYF. As DNA, the CDR3 is TGTGCCAGCAGCTTAGGTTCCTGGAGCGGGGCCCACACAGATACGCAGTATTTT.

CDR3 in DNA: TGTGCCTCTACCCGGGGACAGAAGAGCTCCTACGAGCAGTACTTC. Translating gives CASTRGQKSSYEQYF. The chain links TRBV30 to TRBJ2-7; 7 bases align to TRBD1. Looked up from germline, CDR1 is GTSNPN and CDR2 is SVGIG (reference sequence). This CDR3 has 15 amino acids. The V and J ends lost 7 bases and 0 bases, in that order; junction bases with no gene match: 12. Drawing the rest from reference TRBV30 and TRBJ2-7, the complete variable domain is SQTIHQWPATLVQPVGSPLSLECTVEGTSNPNLYWYRQAAGRGLQLLFYSVGIGQISSEVPQNLSASRPQDRQFILSSKKLLLSDSGFYLCASTRGQKSSYEQYFGPGTRLTVT.

With regard to this clone: One junction end does not reproduce the germline sequence, and a read error may be involved. DNA of the CDR3: TGTGCCAGCAGCCAGTCACCGTCGGGGCCCGGGGACTTC. It encodes CASSQSPSGPGDF. The V and J genes are TRBV11-2 and TRBJ2-7, with D perhaps being TRBD1 or TRBD2 (5 bases each). The CDR3 is made up of 13 amino acids. CDR1 is SGHAT and CDR2 is FQNNGV in the germline V gene.

The V and J genes are TRBV6-6 and TRBJ1-6, with TRBD1 matching 9 bases. The germline V gene encodes CDR1 MNHNY and CDR2 SVGAGI (reference sequence). Unmatched junction bases numbered 8, after V lost 5 bases and J lost 6 bases. The CDR3 has 16 amino acids. The CDR3 sequence is CASSPLGGQGNSPLHF. The CDR3, as DNA: TGTGCCAGCAGTCCCCTGGGGGGACAGGGTAATTCACCCCTCCACTTT.

As DNA, the CDR3 is TGTGCCAGCAGCTGTGGACAGGGAGTATCGAACACCGGGGAGCTGTTTTTT. Protein product: CASSCGQGVSNTGELFF. The J gene is TRBJ2-2, the V gene TRBV21-1; TRBD1 is taken as the D call from the table, unchecked against the DNA. TRBV21-1 is a listed pseudogene. This CDR3 comprises 17 residues.

V is TRBV18 and J is TRBJ1-5, with D possibly being TRBD1 (6 bases). The CDR3 length is 13 residues. The V end was cut by 3 bases, the J end by 5 bases, with 8 bases between. The germline gives CDR1 KGHSH, CDR2 LQKENI. The CDR3 DNA follows: TGTGCCAGCTCACCCAACAGGGATCAGCCCCAGCATTTT. Amino acids: CASSPNRDQPQHF.

This rearrangement joins TRBV7-9 to TRBJ2-7; tentative D call: TRBD1 (6 bases). With 5 bases removed from V and 3 bases from J, the gap between germline ends came to 8 bases. The CDR3 sequence is 12 residues long. Germline V gene data show CDR1 as SEHNR and CDR2 as FQNEAQ (reference sequence). The CDR3 DNA reads TGTGCCAGCAGCCGGACAGTCTACGAGCAGTACTTC. It codes for CASSRTVYEQYF.

The V call is TRBV7-9, the J call TRBJ1-3; D possibly corresponds to TRBD1 (6 bases). Deletions cut 1 base from V and 4 bases from J, with 20 bases between. This CDR3 has 18 residues. Per the germline V gene, CDR1 is SEHNR and CDR2 is FQNEAQ (reference sequence). The CDR3 DNA sequence: TGTGCCAGCAGCTTAGGATCGCCGGGGGGCCAAGTAGGAAACACCATATATTTT. The encoded protein is CASSLGSPGGQVGNTIYF.

This clone was observed a handful of times. In DNA, the CDR3 is TGTGCCAGCAGCTTGGTCGCAGGGCTTAATGAAAAACTGTTTTTT. Its translation: CASSLVAGLNEKLFF. This chain links TRBV5-5 with TRBJ1-4, with D possibly TRBD1 on 5 matching bases. Trimming stripped 0 bases from V and 4 bases from J, with 10 bases between. CDR1 and CDR2 from the germline V gene are SGHKS and YYEKEE (reference sequence). This CDR3 has 15 amino acids.

V gene TRBV7-7 combines with J gene TRBJ2-2, with a tentative D call TRBD2 (6 bases). Germline V gives CDR1 SSHAT, CDR2 FNYEAQ (reference sequence). The CDR3 length is 15 residues. Trimming shortened V by 5 bases and J by 2 bases, and 12 bases separated the two germline ends. The CDR3 protein is CASSPRAGNTGELFF. The CDR3 coding sequence is TGTGCCAGCAGCCCTAGGGCGGGAAACACCGGGGAGCTGTTTTTT.

This chain links TRBV5-1 with TRBJ1-3; D remains ambiguous. Germline CDR1 and CDR2: SGHRS and YFSETQ. The ends were cut back, 4 bases at V and 3 bases at J, with 11 bases in the middle. This CDR3 has 14 amino acids. CDR3 protein: CASSPEGYGNTIYF. As DNA, the CDR3 is TGCGCCAGCAGCCCCGAAGGGTATGGAAACACCATATATTTT.

This clone was observed a single time. V gene TRBV24-1 combines with J gene TRBJ1-4; 11 bases are a match to TRBD1. The CDR3 length is 15 residues. CDR1 is KGHDR and CDR2 is SFDVKD in the germline V gene. The ends lost 4 bases at V and 10 bases at J; junction bases unmatched: 7. The CDR3 DNA sequence: TGTGCCACCAGTGACAGGACAGGGGGCCCGGGAAAACTGTTTTTT. Protein: CATSDRTGGPGKLFF.

The J gene is TRBJ2-7, the V gene TRBV9; D possibly corresponds to TRBD2 (7 bases). The CDR3 loop spans 16 amino acids. The V end was cut by 1 base, the J end by 4 bases, with 18 bases between. Germline loops: CDR1 SGDLS, CDR2 YYNGEE. The CDR3 region has the DNA TGTGCCAGCAGCGTAACCGGGGGGACAAGAAAGTACGAGCAGTACTTC. Translated: CASSVTGGTRKYEQYF.

V usage is TRBV5-4 and J usage is TRBJ1-2; D not resolved. The CDR3 has 14 amino acids. The germline V gene has CDR1 SGHNT and CDR2 YYREEE (reference sequence). V was clipped by 1 base and J by 5 bases, with 12 bases between them. CDR3 nucleotide sequence: TGTGCCAGCAGCTTGTATCACGGGCGGTATGGCTACACCTTC. It yields the protein CASSLYHGRYGYTF.

The V and J genes are TRBV24-1 and TRBJ2-1; D is perhaps TRBD2 (6 bases). Germline V CDR1 and CDR2: KGHDR, SFDVKD. V lost 4 bases, J lost 7 bases, and 16 bases lay in between. The CDR3 has 15 amino acids. CDR3 bases: TGTGCCACCAGTGAAATCGGGGGAGTGGGGAATGAGCAGTTCTTC. Protein: CATSEIGGVGNEQFF.

The chain joins TRBV12-3 or TRBV12-4 to TRBJ2-2; D ambiguous. This CDR3 has 12 residues. Trimming took 5 bases from V and 9 from J, leaving 10 bases between them. CDR3 residues: CASSRLSRELFF. The CDR3 DNA is TGTGCCAGCAGTCGTCTAAGCAGGGAGCTGTTTTTT.

The genes are TRBV6-5 and TRBJ2-7, with 8 bases identical to TRBD1. Germline values: CDR1 MNHEY, CDR2 SVGAGI. V trimming: 6 bases; J trimming: 4 bases; junction bases outside the gene matches: 5. The CDR3 has 13 residues. For the CDR3, the DNA is TGTGCCAGCAGCCGACAGGGGCGGTACGAGCAGTACTTC. Its translation is CASSRQGRYEQYF.

A few counts support this clone. V usage is TRBV19 and J usage is TRBJ1-2; 9 nucleotides align to TRBD1. The junction had 6 bases not matched to a gene; V was cut back by 6 bases and J by 4 bases. CDR1 LNHDA and CDR2 SQIVND come from the germline V gene (reference sequence). The CDR3 is made up of 14 amino acids. In nucleotides, the CDR3 is TGTGCCAGTAGGAGACAGGGGGTTAGCTATGGCTACACCTTC. Encoded protein: CASRRQGVSYGYTF.

This chain joins TRBV10-2 and TRBJ1-1; D possibly corresponds to TRBD1 (6 bases). Trimming cost V 8 bases and J 5 bases, with 18 bases left between them. Germline V gene sequence: CDR1 WSHSY, CDR2 SAAADI. The CDR3 runs 14 residues. The CDR3 spells CASRVGGGGTEAFF. CDR3 bases: TGCGCCAGCCGGGTAGGGGGAGGTGGGACTGAAGCTTTCTTT.

The chain uses TRBV10-2 and TRBJ1-5; D uncertain. CDR1 is WSHSY and CDR2 is SAAADI in the germline V gene. CDR3 length: 12 residues. V lost 6 bases and J lost 4, with 7 bases in between. In DNA, the CDR3 is TGCGCCAGCAGCGCCCTGAATCAGCCCCAGCATTTT. Its translation is CASSALNQPQHF.

The V and J genes are TRBV10-3 and TRBJ2-3; 13 bases match TRBD2. The length of the CDR3 is 15 residues. Germline V gives CDR1 ENHRY, CDR2 SYGVKD. Trimming at V came to 6 bases and at J to 6 bases, leaving 6 bases not matched to a gene. CDR3 amino acids: CAISRTSGGHDTQYF. As DNA, the CDR3 is TGTGCCATCAGCCGGACTAGCGGGGGCCATGATACGCAGTATTTT.

The CDR3 region has the DNA TGTGCCACCCTAGACAGGGCATCCTACGAGCAGTACTTC. Protein sequence: CATLDRASYEQYF. The chain carries TRBV5-4 and TRBJ2-7; 7 bases are shared with TRBD1. The CDR3 covers 13 residues. Trimming took 9 bases from V and 1 from J; bases not matched to a gene: 7. CDR1 and CDR2 (germline): SGHNT, YYREEE (reference sequence).

The chain is built from TRBV7-3 and TRBJ2-1, with 8 bases lining up with TRBD1. V lost 6 bases, J lost 2 bases, and 6 bases stayed unmatched. The CDR3 covers 15 residues. The germline V gene encodes CDR1 SGHTA and CDR2 FQGTGA. DNA of the CDR3: TGTGCCAGCAGTTCCTCGGGACAGGCCTACAATGAGCAGTTCTTC. It is translated as CASSSSGQAYNEQFF.

The V and J genes are TRBV11-2 and TRBJ2-2; D might be TRBD1 (6 bases). Germline V lookup: CDR1 SGHAT, CDR2 FQNNGV. This CDR3 region has 17 residues. Trimming removed 1 base at V and 0 bases at J, with 12 bases between. This CDR3 reads CASSLVTGQSNTGELFF. As DNA, the CDR3 is TGTGCCAGCAGCTTAGTCACCGGACAGTCGAACACCGGGGAGCTGTTTTTT.